The clone carrying this TCR beta chain came up a few times. Its target is unknown. Researchers ran the PCR with 60 Vbeta and 13 Jbeta primers. The assay was immunoSEQ multiplex PCR, and TCRdb's table has in-frame clones only and misses some. The sample has some 150,000 clones, about 60% seen once. These data come from a study of cytomegalovirus exposure and HLA in healthy donors. On the study more broadly: Of roughly 360 genotyped donors, around 80% grouped in the Caucasian-associated ancestry cluster. Whole-study results and caveats: Analyses of presence and absence presupposed an approximately uniform sequencing depth across donors.

CDR1 MNHEY and CDR2 SVGAGI come from the germline V gene. Trimming took 5 bases from V and 0 from J; bases not matched to a gene: 3. The CDR3 length is 14 residues. The sample taken for sequencing was PBMCs. The rearrangement links TRBV6-5 to TRBJ2-7; 8 bases map to TRBD2. This TCR was sampled from a woman aged 55-75 years in good health and CMV-seropositive. The CDR3 loop is CASSLSGSSYEQYF. CDR3 coding DNA: TGTGCCAGCAGTCTAAGCGGGAGCTCCTACGAGCAGTACTTC.